This is a list of T cell receptor beta chains from one sample in a study of response to subunit inactivated influenza vaccine. TCRdb re-analysed the RT-PCR reads in MiXCR, keeping a single row per CDR3 protein. The profile shows just under 550,000 distinct CDR3 sequences, under 25% of them singletons. The same data also contributed to another study, on T cells expressing NK-cell markers.

Sequences were derived from CD4+ T cells sorted from PBMCs, sampled approximately 12 days after vaccination. The receptors stem from a man aged 50 to 59 who received an inactivated influenza vaccine. The CDR3 runs from the conserved cysteine through the conserved F or W. A D gene is named only where the DNA matches it firmly. Only part of the rows carry a size: once, few, many, or a class if the clone is expanded.

j_call d_call v_call clone_size cdr3_aa cdr3_nt
TRBJ2-2 . TRBV24-1 . CATSPLGERAGELFF TGTGCCACCAGCCCCCTGGGGGAGAGGGCCGGGGAGCTGTTTTTT
TRBJ2-7 TRBD2 TRBV5-1 many CASSLEAGGRYEQYF TGCGCCAGCAGCTTGGAAGCGGGGGGGCGGTACGAGCAGTACTTC
TRBJ2-7 TRBD2 TRBV4-1 . CASSQRPPFDGLAGGREYEQYF TGCGCCAGCAGCCAAAGGCCCCCCTTTGATGGACTAGCGGGGGGCCGAGAGTACGAGCAGTACTTC
TRBJ1-1 . TRBV2 . CASSEYGLSNTEAFF TGTGCCAGCAGTGAATATGGACTTTCGAACACTGAAGCTTTCTTT
TRBJ2-2 . TRBV12-3/TRBV12-4 few CASKRASFGGELFF TGTGCCAGCAAGAGGGCCTCTTTCGGCGGGGAGCTGTTTTTT
TRBJ2-1 . TRBV20-1 few CSARARGWSGSYNEQFF TGCAGTGCTAGAGCAAGGGGTTGGTCGGGCTCCTACAATGAGCAGTTCTTC
TRBJ2-3 TRBD2 TRBV29-1 few CSVVPREEGTDTQYF TGCAGCGTTGTTCCGCGGGAGGAAGGCACAGATACGCAGTATTTT
TRBJ2-5 TRBD1 TRBV7-9 few CASSFTGTGFQTQYF TGTGCCAGCAGCTTTACCGGGACAGGGTTTCAGACCCAGTACTTC
TRBJ2-5 TRBD2 TRBV20-1 few CSARDPGGRVRETQYF TGCAGTGCTAGAGATCCCGGCGGGAGGGTCCGGGAGACCCAGTACTTC
TRBJ2-5 TRBD2 TRBV6-2/TRBV6-3 few CASSYGRASGTKETQYF TGTGCCAGCAGTTACGGTCGTGCTAGCGGTACGAAAGAGACCCAGTACTTC
TRBJ2-4 TRBD1 TRBV30 . CAWSTGDIQYF TGTGCCTGGAGTACAGGGGACATTCAGTACTTC
TRBJ2-1 . TRBV20-1 . CSAPRANEQFF TGCAGTGCCCCTAGGGCAAATGAGCAGTTCTTC
TRBJ2-7 TRBD1 TRBV7-2 few CASTRTGIYEQYF TGTGCCAGCACCAGGACAGGGATCTACGAGCAGTACTTC
TRBJ2-7 TRBD2 TRBV6-1 few CASRRTSSTYEQYF TGTGCCAGCAGGCGGACTAGTTCCACCTACGAGCAGTACTTC
TRBJ2-1 . TRBV20-1 . CSAPHDESYNEQFF TGCAGTGCCCCGCACGACGAGTCCTACAATGAGCAGTTCTTC
TRBJ2-7 . TRBV18 . CASSQGTELRAQYF TGTGCCAGCTCGCAGGGGACGGAACTACGAGCGCAGTACTTC
TRBJ2-1 TRBD1 TRBV29-1 many CSVTGDYNEQFF TGCAGCGTTACAGGGGATTACAATGAGCAGTTCTTC
TRBJ1-2 TRBD1 TRBV29-1 . CSVDVRDSNYGYTF TGCAGCGTTGACGTCCGGGACAGTAACTATGGCTACACCTTC
TRBJ2-7 . TRBV28 few CASSHTSSEQYF TGTGCCAGCAGCCACACAAGCTCCGAGCAGTACTTC
TRBJ2-3 . TRBV11-1 . CASRLYGSPDTQYF TGTGCCAGCAGATTATATGGGAGTCCCGATACGCAGTATTTT
TRBJ2-5 TRBD2 TRBV9 few CASSDGYRGGLKETQYF TGTGCCAGCAGCGACGGGTATCGGGGGGGCCTTAAAGAGACCCAGTACTTC
TRBJ2-3 . TRBV5-1 . CASSPGGTLADTQYF TGCGCCAGCAGCCCCGGCGGCACCTTGGCAGATACGCAGTATTTT
TRBJ2-7 . TRBV12-3/TRBV12-4 few CASTRGGWGWEQYF TGTGCCAGCACTCGAGGGGGTTGGGGCTGGGAGCAGTACTTC
TRBJ2-1 . TRBV7-2 many CASSTKVRVSYNEQFF TGTGCCAGCAGCACAAAGGTGCGGGTCTCCTACAATGAGCAGTTCTTC
TRBJ2-1 . TRBV29-1 . CSGGHSYNEQFF TGCAGCGGGGGACACTCCTACAATGAGCAGTTCTTC
TRBJ2-7 TRBD2 TRBV2 few CASRMGLAGVDEQYF TGTGCCAGCAGAATGGGACTAGCGGGGGTCGACGAGCAGTACTTC
TRBJ1-2 . TRBV4-2 few CASSQEPSGGAYYGYTF TGTGCCAGCAGCCAAGAACCGTCCGGGGGGGCCTACTATGGCTACACCTTC
TRBJ1-2 . TRBV5-1 few CASSEPGTYGYTF TGCGCCAGCAGCGAACCGGGAACCTATGGCTACACCTTC
TRBJ2-7 . TRBV7-2 . CASSVTREKSYEQYF TGTGCCAGCAGCGTGACTCGGGAAAAGTCCTACGAGCAGTACTTC
TRBJ1-1 TRBD1 TRBV6-2/TRBV6-3 . CASSDRGPGTEAFF TGTGCCAGCAGCGACAGGGGGCCTGGCACTGAAGCTTTCTTT
TRBJ1-4 TRBD1 TRBV6-5 . CASSLTGDNEKLFF TGTGCCAGCAGTTTGACAGGGGACAATGAAAAACTGTTTTTT
TRBJ2-5 . TRBV15 . CATSSGGNGETQYF TGTGCCACCAGCAGTGGGGGGAACGGAGAGACCCAGTACTTC
TRBJ1-6 TRBD1 TRBV19 . CASTPGQGLGSPLHF TGTGCCAGTACTCCGGGACAGGGGCTCGGTTCACCCCTCCACTTT
TRBJ1-5 TRBD1 TRBV4-2 . CASSSPPGTGGNQPQHF TGTGCCAGCAGCTCCCCTCCCGGGACAGGGGGCAATCAGCCCCAGCATTTT
TRBJ1-5 . TRBV24-1 . CATSGGDQPQHF TGTGCCACCAGTGGAGGGGATCAGCCCCAGCATTTT